This T cell receptor beta chain was identified in a study of a mutant IDH1 vaccine in newly diagnosed glioma. Between the trimmed V and J ends, which lost 3 bases and 7 bases, there was a span of 6 bases. There are 12 residues in the CDR3. In germline, CDR1 is SGHTA, CDR2 FQGNSA. Time point indicated: week 47, end of study. A 20-mer mutant IDH1 peptide at 300 ug was injected subcutaneously with topical imiquimod. As regards this clone: What it recognizes is unknown.

Only in-frame clones appear in the TCRdb table, and some are missing; sequencing was by immunoSEQ multiplex PCR. This table holds fewer than 45,000 clones, approximately 86% found once. The origin of this receptor is a man between 18 and 35 years old with glioma. Some clones in this sample may be carry-over from other donors' samples. The chain employs TRBV7-2 and TRBJ2-2; D is unresolved. The specimen was PBMCs, collected from a glioma patient whose treatment included an IDH1 peptide vaccine. CDR3 coding DNA: TGTGCCAGCAGCTTTCAAGGCGGGGAGCTGTTTTTT. It encodes CASSFQGGELFF.